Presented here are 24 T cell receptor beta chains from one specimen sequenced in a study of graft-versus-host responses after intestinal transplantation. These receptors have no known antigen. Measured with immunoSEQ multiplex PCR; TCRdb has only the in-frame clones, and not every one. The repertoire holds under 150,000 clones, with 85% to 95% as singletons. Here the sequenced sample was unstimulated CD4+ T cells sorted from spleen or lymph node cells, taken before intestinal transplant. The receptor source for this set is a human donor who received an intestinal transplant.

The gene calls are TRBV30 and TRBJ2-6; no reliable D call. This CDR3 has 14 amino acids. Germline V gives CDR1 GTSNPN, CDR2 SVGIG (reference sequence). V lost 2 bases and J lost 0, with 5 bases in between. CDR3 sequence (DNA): TGTGCCTGGAGTATCAACTCTGGGGCCAACGTCCTGACTTTC. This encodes CAWSINSGANVLTF.

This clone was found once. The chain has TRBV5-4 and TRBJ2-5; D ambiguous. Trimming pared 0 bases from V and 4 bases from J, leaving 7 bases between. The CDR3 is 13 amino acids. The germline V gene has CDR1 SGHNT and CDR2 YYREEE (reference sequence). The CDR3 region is CASSLEMRETQYF. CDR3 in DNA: TGTGCCAGCAGCTTGGAAATGAGAGAGACCCAGTACTTC.

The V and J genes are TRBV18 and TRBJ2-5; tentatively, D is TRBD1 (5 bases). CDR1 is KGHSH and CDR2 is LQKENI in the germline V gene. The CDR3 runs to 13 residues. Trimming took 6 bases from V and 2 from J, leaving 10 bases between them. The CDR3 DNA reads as TGTGCCAGCTCCCTAAGACAGCAAGAGACCCAGTACTTC. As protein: CASSLRQQETQYF.

The CDR3 sequence is CASSLAGNTEAFF. In nucleotides, the CDR3 is TGCGCCAGCAGCTTGGCAGGGAACACTGAAGCTTTCTTT. The chain uses TRBV5-1 and TRBJ1-1; no clear D. Deletions cut 0 bases from V and 1 base from J, with 4 bases between. CDR3 length: 13 residues. The germline CDR1 and CDR2 sequences are SGHRS and YFSETQ.

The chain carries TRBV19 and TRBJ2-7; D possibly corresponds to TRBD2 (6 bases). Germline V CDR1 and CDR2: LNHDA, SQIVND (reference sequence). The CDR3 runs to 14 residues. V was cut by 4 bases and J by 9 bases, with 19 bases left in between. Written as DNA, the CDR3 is TGTGCCAGTAGTAAGGCCCCCTTTAACGGGGGGCAGTACTTC. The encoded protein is CASSKAPFNGGQYF.

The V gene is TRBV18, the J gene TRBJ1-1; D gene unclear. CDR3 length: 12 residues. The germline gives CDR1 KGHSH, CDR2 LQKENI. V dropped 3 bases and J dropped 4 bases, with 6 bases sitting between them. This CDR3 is CASSPASTEAFF. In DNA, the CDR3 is TGTGCCAGCTCACCGGCTTCCACTGAAGCTTTCTTT.

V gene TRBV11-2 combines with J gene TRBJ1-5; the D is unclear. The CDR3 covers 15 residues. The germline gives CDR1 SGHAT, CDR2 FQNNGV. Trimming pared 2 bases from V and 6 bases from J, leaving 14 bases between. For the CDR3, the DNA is TGTGCCAGCAGCTTATTGGACGGGAACGGTCAGCCCCAGCATTTT. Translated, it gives CASSLLDGNGQPQHF.

The DNA for the CDR3 is TGCGCCAGCAGCCAAGAGGTCCCAACGGCAGGTCAGCCCCAGCATTTT. This codes for CASSQEVPTAGQPQHF. The rearrangement links TRBV4-1 to TRBJ1-5, with D uncertain. CDR1 MGHRA and CDR2 YSYEKL come from the germline V gene. V dropped 0 bases and J dropped 6 bases, with 15 bases sitting between them. This CDR3 has 16 residues.

Here the CDR3 reads CASSPGRLNTEAFF. The CDR3 nucleotides read TGTGCCAGCAGCCCGGGACGGCTGAACACTGAAGCTTTCTTT. V gene TRBV7-8 combines with J gene TRBJ1-1, with a tentative D call TRBD1 (5 bases). CDR1 SGHVS and CDR2 FQNEAQ come from the germline V gene. V shed 5 bases and J shed 0 bases, with 10 bases lying between them. This CDR3 region has 14 residues. The whole variable domain, remainder taken from reference TRBV7-8 and TRBJ1-1, is GAGVSQSPRYKVAKRGQDVALRCDPISGHVSLFWYQQALGQGPEFLTYFQNEAQLDKSGLPSDRFFAERPEGSVSTLKIQRTQQEDSAVYLCASSPGRLNTEAFFGQGTRLTVV.

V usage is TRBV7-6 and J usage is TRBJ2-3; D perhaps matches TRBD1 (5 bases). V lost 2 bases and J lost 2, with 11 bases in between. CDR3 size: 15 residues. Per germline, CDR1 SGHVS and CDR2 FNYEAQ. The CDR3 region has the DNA TGTGCCAGCAGCTTATTGACAGTAAACACAGATACGCAGTATTTT. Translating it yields CASSLLTVNTDTQYF.

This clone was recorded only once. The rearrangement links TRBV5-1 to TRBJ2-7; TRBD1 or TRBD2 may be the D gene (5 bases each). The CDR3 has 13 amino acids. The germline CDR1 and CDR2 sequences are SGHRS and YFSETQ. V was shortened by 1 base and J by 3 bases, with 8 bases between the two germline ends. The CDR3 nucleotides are TGCGCCAGCAGCTTGACAGGAGGCTACGAGCAGTACTTC. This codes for CASSLTGGYEQYF.

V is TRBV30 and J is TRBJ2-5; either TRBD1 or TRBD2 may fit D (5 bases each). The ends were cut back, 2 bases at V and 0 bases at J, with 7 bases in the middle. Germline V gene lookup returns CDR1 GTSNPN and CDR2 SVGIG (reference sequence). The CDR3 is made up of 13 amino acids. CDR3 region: CAWSWGNQETQYF. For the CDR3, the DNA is TGTGCCTGGAGTTGGGGGAACCAAGAGACCCAGTACTTC.

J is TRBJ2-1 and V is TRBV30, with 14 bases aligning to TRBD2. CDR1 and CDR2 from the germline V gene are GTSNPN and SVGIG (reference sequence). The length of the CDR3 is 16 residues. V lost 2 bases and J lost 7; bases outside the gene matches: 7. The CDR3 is CAWSIGTSGSLNEQFF. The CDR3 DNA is TGTGCCTGGAGTATCGGGACTAGCGGGAGTTTAAATGAGCAGTTCTTC.

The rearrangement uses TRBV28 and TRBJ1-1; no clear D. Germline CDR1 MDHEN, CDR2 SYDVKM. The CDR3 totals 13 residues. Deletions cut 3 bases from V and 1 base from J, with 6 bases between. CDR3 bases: TGTGCCAGCAGTTTCCCACAGAACACTGAAGCTTTCTTT. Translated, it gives CASSFPQNTEAFF.

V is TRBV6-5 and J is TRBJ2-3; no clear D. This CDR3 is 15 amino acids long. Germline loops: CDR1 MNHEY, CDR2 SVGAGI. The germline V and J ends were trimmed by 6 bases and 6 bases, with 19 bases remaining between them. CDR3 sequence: CASRFGQAPWDTQYF. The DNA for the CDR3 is TGTGCCAGCAGATTTGGGCAGGCCCCCTGGGATACGCAGTATTTT.

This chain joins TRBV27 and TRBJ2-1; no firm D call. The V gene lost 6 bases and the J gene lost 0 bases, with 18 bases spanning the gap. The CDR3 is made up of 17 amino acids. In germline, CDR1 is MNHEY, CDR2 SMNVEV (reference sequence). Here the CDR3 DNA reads TGTGCCAGCAGCCTAGGCTACCGGGCCTACTCCTACAATGAGCAGTTCTTC. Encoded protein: CASSLGYRAYSYNEQFF.

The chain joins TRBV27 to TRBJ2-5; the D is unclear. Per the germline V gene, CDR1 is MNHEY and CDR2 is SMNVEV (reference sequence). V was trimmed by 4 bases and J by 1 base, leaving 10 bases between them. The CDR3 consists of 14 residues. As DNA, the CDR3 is TGTGCCAGCAGTTCCGCAGGACCCCAAGAGACCCAGTACTTC. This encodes CASSSAGPQETQYF.

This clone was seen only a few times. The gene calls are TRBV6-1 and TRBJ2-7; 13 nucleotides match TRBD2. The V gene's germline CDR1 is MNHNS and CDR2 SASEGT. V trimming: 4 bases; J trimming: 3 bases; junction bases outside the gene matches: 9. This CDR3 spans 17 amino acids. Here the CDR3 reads CASSASGLAGLGYEQYF. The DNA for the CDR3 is TGTGCCAGCAGTGCCTCGGGACTAGCGGGACTCGGCTACGAGCAGTACTTC.

This chain's CDR3 is CASSLRDRAPGNTIYF. CDR3 sequence (DNA): TGTGCCAGCAGTTTACGGGACAGGGCCCCTGGAAACACCATATATTTT. This rearrangement joins TRBV28 to TRBJ1-3; 9 nucleotides agree with TRBD1. V was clipped by 2 bases and J by 2 bases; unmatched bases: 4. CDR1 is MDHEN and CDR2 is SYDVKM in the germline V gene. The CDR3 has 16 residues.

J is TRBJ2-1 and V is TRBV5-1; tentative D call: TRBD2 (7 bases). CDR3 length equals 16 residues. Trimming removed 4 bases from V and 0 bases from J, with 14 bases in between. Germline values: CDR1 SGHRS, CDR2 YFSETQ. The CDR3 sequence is CASSPRGGSSYNEQFF. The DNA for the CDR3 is TGCGCCAGCAGCCCGCGCGGGGGCAGCTCCTACAATGAGCAGTTCTTC.

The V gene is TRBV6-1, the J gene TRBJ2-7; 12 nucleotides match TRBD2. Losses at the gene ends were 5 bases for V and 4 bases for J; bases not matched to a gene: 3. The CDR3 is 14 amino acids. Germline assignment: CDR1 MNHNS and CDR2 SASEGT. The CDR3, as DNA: TGTGCCAGCAGTCGACTAGCGGGAGTGTACGAGCAGTACTTC. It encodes CASSRLAGVYEQYF.

The CDR3 DNA follows: TGTGCCAGCAGTGCGGGACGGTCCTACGAGCAGTACTTC. It translates to CASSAGRSYEQYF. The J gene is TRBJ2-7, the V gene TRBV6-5; TRBD2 might be the D (6 bases). Germline CDR1 and CDR2: MNHEY and SVGAGI. The ends were cut back, 5 bases at V and 1 base at J, with 9 bases in the middle. CDR3 length: 13 amino acids.

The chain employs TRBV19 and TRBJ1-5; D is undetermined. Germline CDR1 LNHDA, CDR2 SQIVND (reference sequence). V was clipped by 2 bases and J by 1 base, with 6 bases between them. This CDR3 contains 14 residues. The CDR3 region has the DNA TGTGCCAGTAGTATACCCGGCAGCAATCAGCCCCAGCATTTT. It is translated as CASSIPGSNQPQHF.

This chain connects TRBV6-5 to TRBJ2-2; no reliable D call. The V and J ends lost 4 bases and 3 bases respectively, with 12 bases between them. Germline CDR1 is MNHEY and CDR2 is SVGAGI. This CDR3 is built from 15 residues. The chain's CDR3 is CASSSRDFYTGELFF. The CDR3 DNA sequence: TGTGCCAGCAGTTCCCGAGACTTTTACACCGGGGAGCTGTTTTTT.